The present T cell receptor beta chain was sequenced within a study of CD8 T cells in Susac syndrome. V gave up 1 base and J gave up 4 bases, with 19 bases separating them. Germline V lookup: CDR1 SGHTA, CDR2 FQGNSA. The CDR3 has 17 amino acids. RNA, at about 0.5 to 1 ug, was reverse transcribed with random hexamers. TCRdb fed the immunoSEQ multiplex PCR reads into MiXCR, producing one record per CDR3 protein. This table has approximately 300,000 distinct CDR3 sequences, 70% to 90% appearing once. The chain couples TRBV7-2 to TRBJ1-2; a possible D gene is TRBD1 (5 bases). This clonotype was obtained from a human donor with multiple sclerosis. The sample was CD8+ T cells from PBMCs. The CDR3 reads CASSLGRTGLLFYGYTF. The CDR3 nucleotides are TGTGCCAGCAGCTTAGGACGAACGGGACTCCTTTTCTATGGCTACACCTTC.